Presented here are 20 T cell receptor beta chains from one specimen sequenced in a study of shared clonotypes between healthy human individuals. Assay used: immunoSEQ multiplex PCR; TCRdb lists only in-frame clones, some missing. The sample lists about 1 million clones, 65% to 80% occurring once. Input material: memory CD4+ T cells sorted from blood. Subset defined: CD45RA-negative fraction. The receptors come from a man younger than 35 in good health.

The chain couples TRBV7-2 to TRBJ2-7; 8 nucleotides align to TRBD2. Germline values: CDR1 SGHTA, CDR2 FQGNSA. This CDR3 is built from 17 residues. J lost 2 bases, V lost 5 bases, and 14 bases had no gene match. CDR3 loop: CASSREGREFPTYEQYF. The CDR3 DNA reads TGTGCCAGCAGCCGGGAGGGGCGGGAGTTCCCTACCTACGAGCAGTACTTC.

The chain recombines TRBV7-2 with TRBJ1-3; no reliable D call. The CDR3 has 15 amino acids. CDR1 SGHTA and CDR2 FQGNSA come from the germline V gene. The V and J ends lost 1 base and 0 bases respectively, with 7 bases between them. The CDR3 DNA follows: TGTGCCAGCAGCTTAGGGGCGAGCTCTGGAAACACCATATATTTT. Its protein is CASSLGASSGNTIYF.

The chain joins TRBV18 to TRBJ2-3; 7 positions agree with TRBD2. The CDR3 is 17 residues long. Germline values: CDR1 KGHSH, CDR2 LQKENI. V gave up 4 bases and J gave up 0 bases; unmatched junction bases: 10. The CDR3 coding sequence is TGTGCCAGCTCACGGAGATTCCTAGCGGAGAGCACAGATACGCAGTATTTT. This gives the protein CASSRRFLAESTDTQYF. Drawing the rest from reference TRBV18 and TRBJ2-3, the complete variable domain is NAGVMQNPRHLVRRRGQEARLRCSPMKGHSHVYWYRQLPEEGLKFMVYLQKENIIDESGMPKERFSAEFPKEGPSILRIQQVVRGDSAAYFCASSRRFLAESTDTQYFGPGTRLTVL.

This clone was picked up one time. The chain joins TRBV6-5 to TRBJ2-7; possibly TRBD1 or TRBD2 for D (6 bases each). The CDR3 loop spans 15 amino acids. V shed 2 bases and J shed 1 base, with 12 bases lying between them. Per germline, CDR1 MNHEY and CDR2 SVGAGI. The CDR3 coding sequence is TGTGCCAGCAGTTACCGGGGGACAACTTCCTACGAGCAGTACTTC. Amino acid sequence: CASSYRGTTSYEQYF.

The chain employs TRBV5-4 and TRBJ1-2; 12 positions agree with TRBD1. Germline CDR1 and CDR2: SGHNT and YYREEE (reference sequence). With 4 bases clipped from V and 3 bases from J, the junction kept 7 bases outside the gene matches. The CDR3 has 16 amino acids. The chain's CDR3 is CASSPAGTGGDYGYTF. The DNA for the CDR3 is TGTGCCAGCAGCCCTGCCGGGACAGGGGGCGACTATGGCTACACCTTC.

The V call is TRBV19, the J call TRBJ1-1; D uncertain. CDR3 length equals 14 residues. CDR1 is LNHDA, CDR2 SQIVND, per germline (reference sequence). Trimming removed 1 base at V and 5 bases at J, with 11 bases between. The CDR3, as DNA: TGTGCCAGTAGTATAGGCGACCGAAGGACTGAAGCTTTCTTT. It specifies CASSIGDRRTEAFF.

This clone was detected only a few times. This chain links TRBV19 with TRBJ2-2; 11 nucleotides align to TRBD2. There are 15 residues in the CDR3. The V gene end was trimmed by 6 bases and the J gene end by 5 bases; junction bases not matched to a gene: 5. Germline V gene data show CDR1 as LNHDA and CDR2 as SQIVND (reference sequence). CDR3 amino acids: CASSVSSGRTGELFF. The CDR3 nucleotides are TGTGCCAGTAGCGTATCTAGCGGGAGGACCGGGGAGCTGTTTTTT.

A single count supports this clone. The genes are TRBV9 and TRBJ1-4; TRBD1 is a possible D gene (6 bases). The CDR3 length is 14 residues. From germline, CDR1 is SGDLS and CDR2 YYNGEE. V shed 0 bases and J shed 5 bases, with 8 bases lying between them. This chain's CDR3 is CASSVGRGNEKLFF. In DNA, the CDR3 is TGTGCCAGCAGCGTAGGCAGGGGCAATGAAAAACTGTTTTTT. Full variable domain (outside the CDR3, taken from reference TRBV9 and TRBJ1-4): DSGVTQTPKHLITATGQRVTLRCSPRSGDLSVYWYQQSLDQGLQFLIQYYNGEERAKGNILERFSAQQFPDLHSELNLSSLELGDSALYFCASSVGRGNEKLFFGSGTQLSVL.

The chain has TRBV7-2 and TRBJ2-3; D ambiguous. Trimming left V 1 base short and J 5 bases short, with 10 bases between. The germline CDR1 and CDR2 sequences are SGHTA and FQGNSA. The CDR3 spans 14 residues. The CDR3 DNA is TGTGCCAGCAGCTTAGTAAGGGTCGGAGATACGCAGTATTTT. The encoded protein is CASSLVRVGDTQYF.

This clone was seen repeatedly, ten times or more. V is TRBV7-2 and J is TRBJ2-3, with 11 bases identical to TRBD2. Germline V gene sequence: CDR1 SGHTA, CDR2 FQGNSA. The CDR3 length is 15 residues. The ends lost 4 bases at V and 8 bases at J; junction bases unmatched: 8. The CDR3 DNA is TGTGCCAGCAGCTCAACCGGGACTAGCGGATTTACGCAGTATTTT. It yields the protein CASSSTGTSGFTQYF.

The J gene is TRBJ2-1, the V gene TRBV7-8, with D perhaps TRBD1 or TRBD2 (5 bases each). Germline V lookup: CDR1 SGHVS, CDR2 FQNEAQ. V lost 9 bases, J lost 1 base, and 10 bases lay in between. The CDR3 extends over 13 amino acids. This chain's CDR3 is CASGTVSYNEQFF. The CDR3 DNA is TGTGCCAGTGGGACCGTGTCCTACAATGAGCAGTTCTTC.

This clone was detected a few times. The rearrangement links TRBV30 to TRBJ1-1; D is perhaps TRBD1 (5 bases). Germline V lookup: CDR1 GTSNPN, CDR2 SVGIG (reference sequence). This CDR3 spans 10 amino acids. DNA for the CDR3: TGTGTCGCCCGGGGGACTGAAGCTTTCTTT. Residues: CVARGTEAFF. Full variable domain (outside the CDR3, taken from reference TRBV30 and TRBJ1-1): SQTIHQWPATLVQPVGSPLSLECTVEGTSNPNLYWYRQAAGRGLQLLFYSVGIGQISSEVPQNLSASRPQDRQFILSSKKLLLSDSGFYLCVARGTEAFFGQGTRLTVV.

The V call is TRBV6-5, the J call TRBJ1-1; possibly TRBD1 for D (5 bases). Germline V gene sequence: CDR1 MNHEY, CDR2 SVGAGI. CDR3 length equals 13 residues. The V end was cut by 3 bases, the J end by 4 bases, with 9 bases between. The CDR3 loop reads CASSYRRGTEAFF. CDR3 nucleotides: TGTGCCAGCAGTTATCGGAGGGGCACTGAAGCTTTCTTT.

This sequence joins TRBV5-6 and TRBJ2-5; a weak D match, TRBD2 (5 bases). The CDR3 has 14 residues. V lost 1 base and J 3 bases, leaving 10 bases between the germline ends. Germline V gene sequence: CDR1 SGHDT, CDR2 YYEEEE. The CDR3 spells CASSLLRVKETQYF. The CDR3 DNA follows: TGTGCCAGCAGCTTGTTGCGGGTTAAAGAGACCCAGTACTTC.

The CDR3 protein is CASTMMSRVNTEAFF. DNA for the CDR3: TGTGCCAGTACCATGATGTCGAGAGTGAACACTGAAGCTTTCTTT. This chain joins TRBV19 and TRBJ1-1; D is undetermined. CDR3 length equals 15 residues. Deletions cut 7 bases from V and 0 bases from J, with 15 bases between. Looked up from germline, CDR1 is LNHDA and CDR2 is SQIVND (reference sequence).

This clone was seen a handful of times. In the same sample, other DNA sequences code for this CDR3. The V gene is TRBV11-2, the J gene TRBJ2-1; D remains unclear. CDR3 size: 13 residues. Trimming left V 2 bases short and J 3 bases short, with 5 bases between. Germline CDR1 reads SGHAT; CDR2 reads FQNNGV. The CDR3 protein is CASSLQRYNEQFF. The CDR3 nucleotides are TGTGCCAGCAGCTTACAGCGCTACAATGAGCAGTTCTTC.

The gene calls are TRBV6-6 and TRBJ2-6, with a tentative D call TRBD1 (7 bases). This CDR3 spans 15 amino acids. V lost 5 bases and J 2 bases, leaving 10 bases between the germline ends. Looked up from germline, CDR1 is MNHNY and CDR2 is SVGAGI (reference sequence). The CDR3 is CASSGGGAGANVLTF. CDR3 DNA: TGTGCCAGCAGTGGAGGGGGCGCTGGGGCCAACGTCCTGACTTTC.

A few counts support this clone. The chain employs TRBV10-3 and TRBJ2-4; the D call may be TRBD1 or TRBD2 (5 bases each). CDR1 is ENHRY, CDR2 SYGVKD, per germline. This CDR3 spans 15 amino acids. The V gene lost 8 bases and the J gene lost 0 bases, with 14 bases spanning the gap. The CDR3 region is CAIREGSLAKNIQYF. CDR3 in DNA: TGTGCCATCCGAGAGGGGTCTCTAGCCAAAAACATTCAGTACTTC.

Only a few counts were recorded for this clone. The genes are TRBV6-5 and TRBJ1-1; D ambiguous. Germline assignment: CDR1 MNHEY and CDR2 SVGAGI. CDR3 length equals 14 residues. Trimming stripped 5 bases from V and 6 bases from J, with 16 bases between. As DNA, the CDR3 is TGTGCCAGCAGTGACACCCGCAACTCCCCTGAAGCTTTCTTT. This sequence encodes CASSDTRNSPEAFF.

For the CDR3, the DNA is TGTGCCAGCAGCGCCTCTAGCGTCACAGATACGCAGTATTTT. Protein sequence: CASSASSVTDTQYF. This rearrangement joins TRBV9 to TRBJ2-3; D is perhaps TRBD2 (6 bases). The CDR3 has 14 residues. The germline V and J ends were trimmed by 3 bases and 2 bases, with 10 bases remaining between them. CDR1 and CDR2 from the germline V gene are SGDLS and YYNGEE.